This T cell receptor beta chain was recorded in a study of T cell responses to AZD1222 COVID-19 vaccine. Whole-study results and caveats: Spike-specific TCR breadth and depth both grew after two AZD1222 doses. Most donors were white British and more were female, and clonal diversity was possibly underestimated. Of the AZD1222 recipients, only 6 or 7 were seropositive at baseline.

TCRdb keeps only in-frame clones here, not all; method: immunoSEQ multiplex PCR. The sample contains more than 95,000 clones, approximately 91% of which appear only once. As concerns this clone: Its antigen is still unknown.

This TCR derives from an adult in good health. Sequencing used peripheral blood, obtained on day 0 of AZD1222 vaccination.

The CDR3 sequence is CATTSLRYEQYF. Here the CDR3 DNA reads TGTGCCACTACCTCGCTACGCTACGAGCAGTACTTC. The J gene is TRBJ2-7, the V gene TRBV7-8, with D unresolved. With 10 bases removed from V and 3 bases from J, the gap between germline ends came to 13 bases. The germline V gene has CDR1 SGHVS and CDR2 FQNEAQ. This CDR3 is built from 12 residues.